The present entry profiles one T cell receptor beta chain with its context. As yet, its antigen is unknown. These data are taken from a study of CXCR3-negative and CXCR3-positive naive CD8 T cells. Study-wide findings and caveats: Because surface CD5 did not distinguish the naive subsets, TCR strength was inferred from TRB CDR3 properties. CXCR3-positive naive cells had TRB CDR3s that were more hydrophobic than CXCR3-negative naive cells had.

The CDR3 covers 13 residues. In preparing the TRB cDNA libraries, 5' RACE with UMI labels was used. TCRdb reprocessed the 5' RACE reads and stores each CDR3 protein as one record, lacking DNA. The sample holds about 98,000 distinct CDR3 sequences. The authors gated naive CD8+ T cells as CD45RO-CCR7+CD27+CD95-. The receptor's source is a human donor in good health. Some clones in this sample may be carry-over from other donors' samples. This sequence joins TRBV12-3 or TRBV12-4 and TRBJ1-2; TCRdb gives TRBD1 as the D gene, but with no DNA this cannot be confirmed. Sequencing used naive CXCR3+ CD8+ T cells from blood. Subset noted: CD45RO-CCR7+CD27+CD95- naive CD8+ T cells expressing CXCR3 (TNR3+). The chain's CDR3 is CASSYGTGSGYTF.